This is a list of T cell receptor beta chains from one sample in a study of T cells in tuberculosis. The assay was immunoSEQ multiplex PCR, and TCRdb's table has in-frame clones only and misses some. Seen here are 33,000 or so clones, approximately 93% observed once, and the top ten hold roughly 7%. The specimen was PBMCs. Receptors were obtained from a donor aged 10 to 29 with latent tuberculosis or without tuberculosis infection. Each CDR3 is given with its conserved first and last residue. D genes are given only for firm matches. Clone sizes are given selectively: once, few, many, or a class where the clone is expanded.

CDR3nt: TGTGCCAGCAGCTTCGCGGGAGTAGGGAATTCACCCCTCCACTTT
CDR3aa: CASSFAGVGNSPLHF
len: 15
j_gene: TRBJ1-6
abundance: NA
v_gene: TRBV7-2
d_gene: NA

CDR3nt: TGCAGTGCAACACCCCACTATGGCTACACCTTC
CDR3aa: CSATPHYGYTF
len: 11
j_gene: TRBJ1-2
abundance: NA
v_gene: TRBV20-1
d_gene: NA

CDR3nt: TGTGCCAGCAGCCGAGACCGGGTCTCCTATGGCTACACCTTC
CDR3aa: CASSRDRVSYGYTF
len: 14
j_gene: TRBJ1-2
abundance: NA
v_gene: TRBV7-2
d_gene: NA

CDR3nt: TGTGCCAGCAGTCCGGGACAGATGAACACCGGGGAGCTGTTTTTT
CDR3aa: CASSPGQMNTGELFF
len: 15
j_gene: TRBJ2-2
abundance: NA
v_gene: TRBV28
d_gene: TRBD1

CDR3nt: TGTGCCAGCAGCACACACACCAGGGGGGAAGGCTACACCTTC
CDR3aa: CASSTHTRGEGYTF
len: 14
j_gene: TRBJ1-2
abundance: once
v_gene: TRBV11-3
d_gene: TRBD1

CDR3nt: TGTGCCAGCAGCTTCACGGGACAGGGTAATGAAAAACTGTTTTTT
CDR3aa: CASSFTGQGNEKLFF
len: 15
j_gene: TRBJ1-4
abundance: NA
v_gene: TRBV11-2
d_gene: TRBD1

CDR3nt: TGCGCCAGCAGTGACGGAGTGGGGCACTATGGCTACACCTTC
CDR3aa: CASSDGVGHYGYTF
len: 14
j_gene: TRBJ1-2
abundance: NA
v_gene: TRBV5-1
d_gene: NA

CDR3nt: TGTGCCAGCAGCTTAAGGCAGGCCGACAATGAGCAGTTCTTC
CDR3aa: CASSLRQADNEQFF
len: 14
j_gene: TRBJ2-1
abundance: NA
v_gene: TRBV7-7
d_gene: NA

CDR3nt: TGTGCCAGCAGCCCCGGACAGGGACAGTACTACGAGCAGTACTTC
CDR3aa: CASSPGQGQYYEQYF
len: 15
j_gene: TRBJ2-7
abundance: NA
v_gene: TRBV9
d_gene: TRBD1

CDR3nt: TGTGCCAGCAGCCAAGATCAAATAGGGACAGGGGGACCCGGGGAGCTGTTTTTT
CDR3aa: CASSQDQIGTGGPGELFF
len: 18
j_gene: TRBJ2-2
abundance: NA
v_gene: TRBV4-2
d_gene: TRBD1

CDR3nt: TGTGCCAGCAGGAACAGCTATAACACCGGGGAGCTGTTTTTT
CDR3aa: CASRNSYNTGELFF
len: 14
j_gene: TRBJ2-2
abundance: NA
v_gene: TRBV6-5
d_gene: NA

CDR3nt: TGTGCCTGGAGTGTACCCGGGGGGTCCGGACAGCCCCAGCATTTT
CDR3aa: CAWSVPGGSGQPQHF
len: 15
j_gene: TRBJ1-5
abundance: NA
v_gene: TRBV30
d_gene: NA

CDR3nt: TGTGCCAGTAGTATAGGAGATTGGACTGTTGATAACAATGAGCAGTTCTTC
CDR3aa: CASSIGDWTVDNNEQFF
len: 17
j_gene: TRBJ2-1
abundance: NA
v_gene: TRBV19
d_gene: NA

CDR3nt: TGTGCCAGCAGCTTAGGCAGAGGCTACTCACCCCTCCACTTT
CDR3aa: CASSLGRGYSPLHF
len: 14
j_gene: TRBJ1-6
abundance: few
v_gene: TRBV7-2
d_gene: NA

CDR3nt: TGTGCCAGTGGAACAGGGGCGAGCTTCTCTGGAAACACCATATATTTT
CDR3aa: CASGTGASFSGNTIYF
len: 16
j_gene: TRBJ1-3
abundance: NA
v_gene: TRBV19
d_gene: TRBD1